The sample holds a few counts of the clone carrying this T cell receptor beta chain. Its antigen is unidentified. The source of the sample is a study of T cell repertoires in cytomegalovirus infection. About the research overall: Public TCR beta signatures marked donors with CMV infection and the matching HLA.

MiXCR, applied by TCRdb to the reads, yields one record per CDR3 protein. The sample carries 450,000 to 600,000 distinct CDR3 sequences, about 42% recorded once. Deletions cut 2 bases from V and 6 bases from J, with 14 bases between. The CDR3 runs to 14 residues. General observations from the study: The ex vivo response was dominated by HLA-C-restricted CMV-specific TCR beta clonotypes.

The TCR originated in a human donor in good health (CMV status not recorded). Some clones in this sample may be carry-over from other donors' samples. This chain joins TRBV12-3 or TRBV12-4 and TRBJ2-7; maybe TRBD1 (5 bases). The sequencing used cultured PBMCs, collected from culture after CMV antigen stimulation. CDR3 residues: CASSLTGTAGEQYF. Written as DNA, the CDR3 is TGTGCCAGCAGTTTAACAGGTACCGCAGGCGAGCAGTACTTC.